The entry below gives a single T cell receptor (beta chain) sequence along with its context. It lacks a known antigen. The record has no base qualities; no much larger clone is one base away. The CDR3 starts with the cysteine, ends with the phenylalanine, and has 15 residues. Only the CDR3 portion is preserved as DNA: 45 bases, with reading frame beginning at the first base. To prepare the library, 5' RACE was applied. The sequencing machine was a NextSeq 500. In the TCR library protocol, unique molecular identifiers were attached to individual cDNA molecules to correct for PCR bias and sequencing error. TCR alpha and beta chains were both sequenced, and the abundances of alpha and beta sequences in each sample were closely correlated with each other. The paper's processing steps were these. Decombinator V4 was used to annotate TCR sequences for V gene, J gene and CDR3. Expanded TCRs were defined as changing significantly between any two time points under a Poisson model with p below 0.0001. TCR abundances were normalised to the total number of TCRs sequenced per sample and were expressed as counts per million. TRAV1-2 paired with TRAJ12, TRAJ20 or TRAJ33 defined MAIT TCRs, while TRAV10 paired with TRAJ18 defined iNKT TCRs. VDJdb, accessed 1 November 2021, was searched for CMV, EBV and SARS-CoV-2 annotated TCRs, with TCRs annotated for multiple antigens excluded. TCRdb reran the public reads through fastp at Q25 and MiXCR, keeping productive beta chains. Here each entry gathers all rows of one CDR3 protein and keeps the most common genes and DNA. The authors' filters were not applied to this entry. The sample has roughly 65,000 distinct CDR3 sequences on record, approximately 11% of them singletons. The ten largest clones add up to 6.4% of the sample.

This entry belongs to a study of early T cells in non-severe SARS-CoV-2 infection (dated by TCRdb to the early 2020s). About the full investigation: Bulk RNA from unsorted whole blood was used for TCR sequencing, so alpha and beta chains could not be paired. The paper's findings and limits, for the study overall: VDJdb matching was skewed toward anti-spike CD8 responses and likely underestimated virus-specific expansions by missing private and CD4 specificities.

Set within a cohort of healthcare workers in London, UK, this nested case-control study involved weekly PCR testing of nasopharyngeal swabs along with blood sampling. Between 23 and 31 March 2020, the week of the UK lockdown, healthcare workers were enrolled and then followed up weekly for as long as 16 weeks. What was sequenced was whole blood. The sequence was collected from an adult who was a healthcare worker with PCR-confirmed SARS-CoV-2 infection or an uninfected control (not recorded which). The rearrangement joined TRBV21-1 to TRBJ2-1; TRBD1 was called by the table and not checked on the DNA. TRBV21-1 is an annotated pseudogene. The CDR3 protein is CASSSRDRIDNEQFF. The nucleotides read TGTGCCAGCAGCAGCCGGGACCGTATAGACAATGAGCAGTTCTTC.